This TCR beta chain came from a study of blood T cell repertoires in COVID-19. Background on the study: The analysed material was cDNA or gDNA that came from T cells, B-cell-depleted T cells, or PBMCs.

As originally analysed: From reference gene primer amplification, estimates of nucleated cell counts were derived. Clones were sequenced by immunoSEQ multiplex PCR, and TCRdb holds only the in-frame ones, with some missing. The DNA was the basis for D and trimming; V, J and clone size are from that table. The sample shows about 150,000 clones, about four fifths of them seen only once. In assigning cohorts, the study relied on participant-reported clinical history. Symptom resolution, clearance, or two negative PCRs marked donors in Cohort 3 as recovered. The receptor was derived from a man aged 45 to 65 who had recovered from COVID-19. Material for sequencing was PBMCs or T cells enriched from blood (not recorded which).

CDR3 DNA sequence: TGTGCCAGCAGCCAAGAATGGCAGGCAGCCCTCCACTTT. Translation: CASSQEWQAALHF. The J gene is TRBJ1-6, the V gene TRBV3-1 (or the pseudogene TRBV3-2); no firm D call. V shed 0 bases and J shed 14 bases, with 11 bases lying between them. This CDR3 contains 13 residues. The germline gives CDR1 LGHDT, CDR2 YNNKEL (reference sequence).